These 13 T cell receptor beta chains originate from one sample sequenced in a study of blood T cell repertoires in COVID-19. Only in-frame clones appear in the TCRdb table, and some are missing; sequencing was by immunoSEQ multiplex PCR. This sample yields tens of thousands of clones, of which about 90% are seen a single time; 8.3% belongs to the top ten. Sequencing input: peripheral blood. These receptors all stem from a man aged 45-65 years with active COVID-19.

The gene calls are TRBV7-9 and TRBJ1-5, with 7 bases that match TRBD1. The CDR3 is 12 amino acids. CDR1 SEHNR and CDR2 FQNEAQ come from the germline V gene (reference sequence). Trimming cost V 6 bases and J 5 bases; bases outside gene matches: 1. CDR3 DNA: TGTGCCAGCAGTCAGGGGGATCAGCCCCAGCATTTT. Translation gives CASSQGDQPQHF.

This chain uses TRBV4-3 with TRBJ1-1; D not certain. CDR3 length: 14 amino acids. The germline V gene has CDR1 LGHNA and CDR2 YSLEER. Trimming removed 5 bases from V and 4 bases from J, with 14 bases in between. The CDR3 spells CASSYHAESTEAFF. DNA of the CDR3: TGCGCCAGCAGCTACCACGCCGAGAGCACTGAAGCTTTCTTT.

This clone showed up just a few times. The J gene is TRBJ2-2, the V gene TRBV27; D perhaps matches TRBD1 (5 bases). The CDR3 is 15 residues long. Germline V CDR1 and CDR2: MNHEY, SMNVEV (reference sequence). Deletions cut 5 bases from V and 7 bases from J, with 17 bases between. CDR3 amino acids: CASSLAGAIGGELFF. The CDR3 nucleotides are TGTGCCAGCAGTCTGGCTGGGGCCATTGGCGGGGAGCTGTTTTTT.

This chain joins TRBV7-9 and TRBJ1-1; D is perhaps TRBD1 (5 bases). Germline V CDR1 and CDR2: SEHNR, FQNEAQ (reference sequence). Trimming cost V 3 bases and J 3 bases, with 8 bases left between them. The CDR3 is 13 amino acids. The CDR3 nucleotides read TGTGCCAGCAGCTTCCCGGGGGACACTGAAGCTTTCTTT. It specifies CASSFPGDTEAFF.

CDR3 sequence: CASSIRAGNQPQHF. The DNA for the CDR3 is TGTGCCAGTAGTATCAGGGCTGGCAATCAGCCCCAGCATTTT. The gene calls are TRBV19 and TRBJ1-5; D might be TRBD1 (5 bases). The CDR3 is made up of 14 amino acids. Trimming pared 3 bases from V and 2 bases from J, leaving 8 bases between. The germline V gene has CDR1 LNHDA and CDR2 SQIVND (reference sequence).

The CDR3 DNA follows: TGTGCCAGCAGCTTGTACGAGGGGGCCAACGTCCTGACTTTC. It yields the protein CASSLYEGANVLTF. The chain joins TRBV5-4 to TRBJ2-6, with no clear D. CDR1 and CDR2 (germline): SGHNT, YYREEE (reference sequence). The CDR3 has 14 residues. Deletions cut 1 base from V and 4 bases from J, with 6 bases between.

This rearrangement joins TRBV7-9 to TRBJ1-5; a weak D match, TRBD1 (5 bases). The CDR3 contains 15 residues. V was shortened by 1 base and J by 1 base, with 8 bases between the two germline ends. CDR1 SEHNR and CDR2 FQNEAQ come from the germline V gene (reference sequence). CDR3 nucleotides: TGTGCCAGCAGCTTAGGGGGGAGGAGCAATCAGCCCCAGCATTTT. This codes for CASSLGGRSNQPQHF.

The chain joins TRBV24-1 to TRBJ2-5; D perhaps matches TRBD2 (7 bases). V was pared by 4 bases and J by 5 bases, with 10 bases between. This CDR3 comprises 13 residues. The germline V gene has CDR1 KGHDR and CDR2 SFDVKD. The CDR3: CATSEGGVETQYF. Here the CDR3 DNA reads TGTGCCACCAGTGAAGGGGGGGTGGAGACCCAGTACTTC.

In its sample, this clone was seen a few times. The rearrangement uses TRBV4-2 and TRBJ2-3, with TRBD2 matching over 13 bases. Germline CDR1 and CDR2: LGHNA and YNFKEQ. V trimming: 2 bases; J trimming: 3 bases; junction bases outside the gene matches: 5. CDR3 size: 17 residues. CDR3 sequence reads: CASSQWTSGSRTDTQYF. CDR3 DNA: TGTGCCAGCAGCCAATGGACTAGCGGGAGTCGGACAGATACGCAGTATTTT.

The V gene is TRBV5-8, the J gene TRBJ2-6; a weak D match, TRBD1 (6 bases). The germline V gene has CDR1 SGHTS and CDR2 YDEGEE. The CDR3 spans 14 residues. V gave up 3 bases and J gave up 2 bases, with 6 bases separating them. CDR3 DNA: TGTGCCAGCAGCTGGACAGCTGGGGCCAACGTCCTGACTTTC. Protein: CASSWTAGANVLTF.

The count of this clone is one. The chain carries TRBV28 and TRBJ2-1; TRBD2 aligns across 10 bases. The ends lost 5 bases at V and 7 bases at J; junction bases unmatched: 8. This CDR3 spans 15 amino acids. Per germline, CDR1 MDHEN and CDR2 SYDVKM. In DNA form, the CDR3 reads TGTGCCAGCAGTAAGATGCCTAGCGGGGGAAATGAGCAGTTCTTC. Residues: CASSKMPSGGNEQFF.

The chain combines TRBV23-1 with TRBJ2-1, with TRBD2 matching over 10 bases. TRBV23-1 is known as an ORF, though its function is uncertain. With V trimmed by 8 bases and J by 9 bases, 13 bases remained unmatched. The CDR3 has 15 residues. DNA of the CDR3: TGCGCCAGCGCCCCCCGGCTAGCGGGGGATGGTGAGCAGTTCTTC. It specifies CASAPRLAGDGEQFF.

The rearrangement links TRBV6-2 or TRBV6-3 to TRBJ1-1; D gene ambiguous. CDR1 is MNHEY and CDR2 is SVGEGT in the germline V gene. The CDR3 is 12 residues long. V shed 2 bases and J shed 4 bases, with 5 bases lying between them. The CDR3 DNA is TGTGCCAGCAGTTACACTGGCACTGAAGCTTTCTTT. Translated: CASSYTGTEAFF.